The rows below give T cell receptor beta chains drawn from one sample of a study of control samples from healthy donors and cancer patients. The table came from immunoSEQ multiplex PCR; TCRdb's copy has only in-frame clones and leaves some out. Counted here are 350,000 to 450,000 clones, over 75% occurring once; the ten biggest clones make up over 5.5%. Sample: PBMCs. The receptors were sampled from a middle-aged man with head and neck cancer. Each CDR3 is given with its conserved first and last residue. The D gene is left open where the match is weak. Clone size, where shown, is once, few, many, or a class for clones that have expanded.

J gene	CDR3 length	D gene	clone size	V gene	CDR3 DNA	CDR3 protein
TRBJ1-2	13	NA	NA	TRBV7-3	TGTGCCAGCAGCTTACAGGGGTACTATGGCTACACCTTC	CASSLQGYYGYTF
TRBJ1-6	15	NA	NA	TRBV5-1	TGCGCCAGCAGCTTGGGCGGCATTGATAATTCACCCCTCCACTTT	CASSLGGIDNSPLHF
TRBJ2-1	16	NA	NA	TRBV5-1	TGCGCCAGCAGCTTGACCAGTCCGGGAGACCACAATGAGCAGTTCTTC	CASSLTSPGDHNEQFF
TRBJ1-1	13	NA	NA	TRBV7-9	TGTGCCAGCAGCTTAGACCTGAACACTGAAGCTTTCTTT	CASSLDLNTEAFF
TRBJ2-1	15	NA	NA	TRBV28	TGTGCCAGCAGCTCCCCGCTAGCCCAATACAATGAGCAGTTCTTC	CASSSPLAQYNEQFF
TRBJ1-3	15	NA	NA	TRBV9	TGTGCCAGCAGCGTAGCTCCAGGGACTGGAAACACCATATATTTT	CASSVAPGTGNTIYF
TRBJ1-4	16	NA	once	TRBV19	TGTGCCGGGACCCCTTTAGGAGATGACCCTAATGAAAAACTGTTTTTT	CAGTPLGDDPNEKLFF
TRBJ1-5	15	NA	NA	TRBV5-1	TGCGCCAGCAGCTTGGGGGCGGCCCCGGGGGAGCCCCAGCATTTT	CASSLGAAPGEPQHF
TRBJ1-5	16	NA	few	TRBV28	TGTGCCAGCAGTCTGCTCGACTTCAATAGCAATCAGCCCCAGCATTTT	CASSLLDFNSNQPQHF
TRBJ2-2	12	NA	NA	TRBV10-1	TGCGCCAGCAGTCGGGAGACCGGGGAGCTGTTTTTT	CASSRETGELFF